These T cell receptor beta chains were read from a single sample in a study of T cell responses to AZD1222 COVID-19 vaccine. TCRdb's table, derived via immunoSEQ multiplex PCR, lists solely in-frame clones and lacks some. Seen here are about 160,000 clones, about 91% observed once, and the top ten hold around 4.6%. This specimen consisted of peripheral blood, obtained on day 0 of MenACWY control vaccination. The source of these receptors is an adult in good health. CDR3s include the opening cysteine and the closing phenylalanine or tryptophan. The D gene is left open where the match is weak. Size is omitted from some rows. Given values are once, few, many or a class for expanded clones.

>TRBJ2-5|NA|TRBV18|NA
CASSPDQQETQYF
TGTGCCAGCTCACCAGATCAGCAAGAGACCCAGTACTTC
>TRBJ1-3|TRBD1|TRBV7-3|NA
CASSLSTGDGNTIYF
TGTGCCAGCAGCTTATCGACAGGGGACGGAAACACCATATATTTT
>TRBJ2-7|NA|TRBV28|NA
CASSSPNEQYF
TGTGCCAGCAGTTCCCCCAACGAGCAGTACTTC
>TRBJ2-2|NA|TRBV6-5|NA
CASSYLGGGTGELFF
TGTGCCAGCAGTTACCTAGGGGGGGGCACCGGGGAGCTGTTTTTT
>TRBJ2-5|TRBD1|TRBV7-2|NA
CASNRQGWETQYF
TGTGCCAGCAACCGACAGGGTTGGGAGACCCAGTACTTC
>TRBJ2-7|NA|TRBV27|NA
CASSGVGGIREQYF
TGTGCCAGCAGTGGGGTTGGCGGGATAAGGGAGCAGTACTTC
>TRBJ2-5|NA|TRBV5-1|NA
CASSSLGARQVETQYF
TGCGCCAGCAGCTCTTTGGGCGCCCGACAGGTAGAGACCCAGTACTTC
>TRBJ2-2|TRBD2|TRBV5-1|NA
CASSPWAGGNTGELFF
TGCGCCAGCAGCCCCTGGGCGGGAGGGAACACCGGGGAGCTGTTTTTT
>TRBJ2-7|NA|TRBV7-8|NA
CASSARAQVPAYEQYF
TGTGCCAGCAGCGCCAGAGCCCAAGTCCCTGCCTACGAGCAGTACTTC
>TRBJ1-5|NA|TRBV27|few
CASSPSSNQPQHF
TGTGCCAGCAGCCCCAGTAGCAATCAGCCCCAGCATTTT
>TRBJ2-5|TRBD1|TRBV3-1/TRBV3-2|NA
CASSQNPPTGGPETQYF
TGTGCCAGCAGCCAAAACCCTCCGACAGGGGGGCCAGAGACCCAGTACTTC
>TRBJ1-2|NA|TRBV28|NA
CASSLLRDGYTF
TGTGCCAGCAGTTTATTAAGGGATGGCTACACCTTC
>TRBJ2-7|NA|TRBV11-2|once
CASSLDRQAAYEQYF
TGTGCCAGCAGCTTAGATAGGCAGGCGGCCTACGAGCAGTACTTC
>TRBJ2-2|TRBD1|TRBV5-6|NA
CASSLEQGAFTGELFF
TGTGCCAGCAGCTTGGAACAGGGGGCGTTCACCGGGGAGCTGTTTTTT
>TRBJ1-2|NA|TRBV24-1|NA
CATSEGRAYGYTF
TGTGCCACCAGTGAGGGAAGGGCCTATGGCTACACCTTC
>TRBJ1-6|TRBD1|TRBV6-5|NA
CASTQPGQGNSPLHF
TGTGCCAGCACCCAGCCGGGACAGGGGAATTCACCCCTCCACTTT
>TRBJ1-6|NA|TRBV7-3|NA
CASSQSGRVNSPLHF
TGTGCCAGCAGCCAATCGGGACGGGTAAATTCACCCCTCCACTTT
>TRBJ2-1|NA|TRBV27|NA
CASSLVAIGDEQFF
TGTGCCAGCAGTTTGGTTGCAATTGGGGATGAGCAGTTCTTC
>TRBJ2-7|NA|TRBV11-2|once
CASSPVPMGEQYF
TGTGCCAGCAGCCCCGTCCCCATGGGGGAGCAGTACTTC
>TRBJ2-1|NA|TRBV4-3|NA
CASSQFTRASFNEQFF
TGCGCCAGCAGCCAATTTACTCGCGCTAGTTTCAATGAGCAGTTCTTC
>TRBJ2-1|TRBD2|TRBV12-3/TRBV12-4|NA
CASSPGTSGKQFF
TGTGCCAGCAGTCCGGGGACTAGCGGAAAACAGTTCTTC
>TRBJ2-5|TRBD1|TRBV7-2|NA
CASSLDRGNQETQYF
TGTGCCAGCAGCTTGGACAGGGGGAACCAAGAGACCCAGTACTTC
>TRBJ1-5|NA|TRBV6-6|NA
CASSYSGSNQPQHF
TGTGCCAGCAGTTACTCGGGCAGCAATCAGCCCCAGCATTTT
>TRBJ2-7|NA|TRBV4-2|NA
CASSQDQEGSYEQYF
TGTGCCAGCAGCCAAGATCAGGAGGGGTCCTACGAGCAGTACTTC
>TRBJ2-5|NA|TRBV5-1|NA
CASSSPAETQYF
TGCGCCAGCAGCTCCCCCGCGGAGACCCAGTACTTC
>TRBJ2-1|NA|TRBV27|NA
CASSLTARPLSSYNEQFF
TGTGCCAGCAGTTTAACGGCGAGGCCCTTAAGCTCCTACAATGAGCAGTTCTTC
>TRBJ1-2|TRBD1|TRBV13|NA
CASSQDQGAWYGYTF
TGTGCCAGCAGCCAAGATCAGGGGGCTTGGTACGGCTACACCTTC
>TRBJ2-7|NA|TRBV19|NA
CASSPGDWAYEQYF
TGTGCCAGTAGTCCCGGGGACTGGGCCTACGAGCAGTACTTC